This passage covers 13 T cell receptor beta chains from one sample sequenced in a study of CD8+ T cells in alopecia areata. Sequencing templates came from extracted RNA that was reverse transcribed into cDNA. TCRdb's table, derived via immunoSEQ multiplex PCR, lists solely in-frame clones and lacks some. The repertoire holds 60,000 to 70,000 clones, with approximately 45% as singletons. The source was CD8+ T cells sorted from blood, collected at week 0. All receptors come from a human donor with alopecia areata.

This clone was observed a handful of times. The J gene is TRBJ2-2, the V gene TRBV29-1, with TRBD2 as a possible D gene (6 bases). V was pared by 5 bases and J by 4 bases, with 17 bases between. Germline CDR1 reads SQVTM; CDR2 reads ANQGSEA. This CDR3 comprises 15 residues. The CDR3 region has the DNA TGCAGCGTTTTTGGGGAGGAAGACCTCACCGGGGAGCTGTTTTTT. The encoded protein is CSVFGEEDLTGELFF.

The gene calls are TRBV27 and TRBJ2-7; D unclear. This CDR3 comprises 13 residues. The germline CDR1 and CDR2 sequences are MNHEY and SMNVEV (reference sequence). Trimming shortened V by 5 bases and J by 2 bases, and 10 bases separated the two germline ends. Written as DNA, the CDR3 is TGTGCCAGCAGTCTTCGCGGAACCTACGAGCAGTACTTC. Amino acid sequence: CASSLRGTYEQYF.

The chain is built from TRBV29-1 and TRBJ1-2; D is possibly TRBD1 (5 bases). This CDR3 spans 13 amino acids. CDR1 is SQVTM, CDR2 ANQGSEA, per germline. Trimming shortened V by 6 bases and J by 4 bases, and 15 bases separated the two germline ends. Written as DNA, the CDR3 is TGCAGCGTCATCAATAGGGGTTTCTATGGCTACACCTTC. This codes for CSVINRGFYGYTF.

DNA for the CDR3: TGCGCCAGCAGCCAAGATTCAGGGGGCGGTGATCAGCCCCAGCATTTT. It yields the protein CASSQDSGGGDQPQHF. This sequence joins TRBV4-3 and TRBJ1-5; 8 nucleotides line up with TRBD1. The J segment lost 5 bases and the V segment lost 0 bases, leaving 6 bases of the junction unmatched. Germline CDR1 and CDR2: LGHNA and YSLEER. This CDR3 has 16 amino acids.

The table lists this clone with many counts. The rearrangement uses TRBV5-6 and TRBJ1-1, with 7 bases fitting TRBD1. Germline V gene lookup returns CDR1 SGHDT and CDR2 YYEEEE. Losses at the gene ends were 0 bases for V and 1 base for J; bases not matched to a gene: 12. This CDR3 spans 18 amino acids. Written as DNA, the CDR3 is TGTGCCAGCAGCTTGGCATACTCCCGAGGGACAGAGAACACTGAAGCTTTCTTT. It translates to CASSLAYSRGTENTEAFF.

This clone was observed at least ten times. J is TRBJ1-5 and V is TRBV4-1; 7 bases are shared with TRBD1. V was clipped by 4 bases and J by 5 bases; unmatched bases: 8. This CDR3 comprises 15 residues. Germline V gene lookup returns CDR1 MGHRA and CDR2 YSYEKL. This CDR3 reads CASSRETGTDQPQHF. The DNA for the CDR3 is TGCGCCAGCAGCCGAGAGACAGGGACAGATCAGCCCCAGCATTTT.

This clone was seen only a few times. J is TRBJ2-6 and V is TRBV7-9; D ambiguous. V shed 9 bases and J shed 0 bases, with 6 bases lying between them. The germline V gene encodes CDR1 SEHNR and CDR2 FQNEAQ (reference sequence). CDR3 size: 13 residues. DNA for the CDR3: TGTGCCAGGTCGAGCTCTGGGGCCAACGTCCTGACTTTC. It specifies CARSSSGANVLTF.

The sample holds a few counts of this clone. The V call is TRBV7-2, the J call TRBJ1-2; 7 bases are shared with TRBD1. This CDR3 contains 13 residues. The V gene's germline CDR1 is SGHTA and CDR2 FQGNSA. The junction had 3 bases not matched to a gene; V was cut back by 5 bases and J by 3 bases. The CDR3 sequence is CASSLTGDYGYTF. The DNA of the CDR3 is TGTGCCAGCAGCCTAACAGGGGACTATGGCTACACCTTC.

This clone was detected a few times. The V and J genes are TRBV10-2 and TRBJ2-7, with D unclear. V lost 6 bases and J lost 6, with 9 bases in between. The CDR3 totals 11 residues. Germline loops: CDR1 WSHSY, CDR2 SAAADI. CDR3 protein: CASRDGSEQYF. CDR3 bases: TGCGCCAGCAGGGACGGGTCCGAGCAGTACTTC.

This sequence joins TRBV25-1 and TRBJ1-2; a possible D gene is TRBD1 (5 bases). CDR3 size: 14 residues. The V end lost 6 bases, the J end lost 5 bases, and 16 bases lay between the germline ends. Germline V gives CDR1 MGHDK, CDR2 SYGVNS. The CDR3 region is CASSQRGAGYGYTF. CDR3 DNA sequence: TGTGCCAGCAGCCAAAGAGGGGCAGGGTATGGCTACACCTTC.

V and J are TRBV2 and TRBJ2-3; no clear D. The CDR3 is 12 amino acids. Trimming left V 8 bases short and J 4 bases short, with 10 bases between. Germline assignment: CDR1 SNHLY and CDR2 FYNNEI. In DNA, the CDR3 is TGTGCCAGCTTGGCTGTAGCAGATACGCAGTATTTT. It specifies CASLAVADTQYF.

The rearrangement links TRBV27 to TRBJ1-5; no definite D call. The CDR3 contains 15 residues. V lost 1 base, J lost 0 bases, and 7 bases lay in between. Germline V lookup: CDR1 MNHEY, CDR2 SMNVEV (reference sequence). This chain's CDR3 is CASSLYGYSNQPQHF. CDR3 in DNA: TGTGCCAGCAGTTTATACGGGTATAGCAATCAGCCCCAGCATTTT.

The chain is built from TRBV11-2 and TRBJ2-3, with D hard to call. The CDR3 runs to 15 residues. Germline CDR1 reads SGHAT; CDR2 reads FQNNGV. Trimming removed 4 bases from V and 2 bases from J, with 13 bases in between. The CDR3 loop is CASSSLQLATDTQYF. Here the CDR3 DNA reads TGTGCCAGCAGCTCGCTGCAGCTGGCCACAGATACGCAGTATTTT.